Sequencing of this T cell receptor (beta chain) was carried out in a study of Ad26.COV2.S vaccination and SARS-CoV-2 variants. Method: immunoSEQ multiplex PCR; TCRdb's copy keeps in-frame clones and lacks some. The sample carries about 410,000 clones, approximately 91% recorded once. Germline loops: CDR1 LGHDT, CDR2 YNNKEL (reference sequence). This CDR3 has 13 residues. V was trimmed by 0 bases and J by 4 bases, leaving 5 bases between them. Treatment in this sample: some 20 received Ad26.COV2.S at low or high dose, single or two shots; about 5 received placebo; per-sample allocation not given. The samples were gathered on day 63 after the first injection of vaccine or placebo.

This TCR was recovered from a person between 18 and 60 years old who received the Ad26.COV2.S COVID-19 vaccine or a placebo. Specimen: peripheral blood, collected in a trial of Ad26.COV2.S vaccine versus placebo. The chain combines TRBV3-1 (or the pseudogene TRBV3-2) with TRBJ2-3; unclear D gene. The CDR3, as DNA: TGTGCCAGCAGCCAAGATCTGCCAGATACGCAGTATTTT. This codes for CASSQDLPDTQYF.